These T cell receptor beta chains were read from a single sample in a study of blood T cell repertoires in COVID-19. Assay: immunoSEQ multiplex PCR; the TCRdb copy retains only in-frame clones and omits some. This sample has more than 250,000 clones, with around nine tenths found just once. The sequenced material came from PBMCs or T cells enriched from blood (not recorded which). These receptors all stem from a woman between 40 and 55 years old who had recovered from COVID-19. CDR3s include the opening cysteine and the closing phenylalanine or tryptophan. The D gene is left open where the match is weak. Rows give clone size only sometimes, using once, few, many, or a class for an expanded clone.

v_gene: TRBV7-3
j_gene: TRBJ2-6
abundance: NA
d_gene: TRBD1
CDR3nt: TGTGCCAGCAGCGCTAACGGTGGGACAGGGGGCACTTCTGGGGCCAACGTCCTGACTTTC
CDR3aa: CASSANGGTGGTSGANVLTF

v_gene: TRBV28
j_gene: TRBJ2-3
abundance: NA
d_gene: TRBD1
CDR3nt: TGTGCCAGCAGCCCAGGGGGCGATGGGGATACGCAGTATTTT
CDR3aa: CASSPGGDGDTQYF

v_gene: TRBV28
j_gene: TRBJ2-4
abundance: once
d_gene: NA
CDR3nt: TGTGCCAGCAGCTCCGCAGCGGGCCCACCGGGAAACATTCAGTACTTC
CDR3aa: CASSSAAGPPGNIQYF

v_gene: TRBV5-1
j_gene: TRBJ2-5
abundance: NA
d_gene: NA
CDR3nt: TGCGCCAGCAGCTTCAACAACGGGGAGACCCAGTACTTC
CDR3aa: CASSFNNGETQYF

v_gene: TRBV19
j_gene: TRBJ1-5
abundance: NA
d_gene: NA
CDR3nt: TGTGCCACTACCGAGTGGGGGGTGAGTCAGCCCCAGCATTTT
CDR3aa: CATTEWGVSQPQHF

v_gene: TRBV6-5
j_gene: TRBJ1-5
abundance: NA
d_gene: NA
CDR3nt: TGTGCCAGCAGTTACAGGGCTGGAGGTCAGCCCCAGCATTTT
CDR3aa: CASSYRAGGQPQHF

v_gene: TRBV28
j_gene: TRBJ2-1
abundance: NA
d_gene: TRBD2
CDR3nt: TGTGCCAGCAGTTTAGGGGGGGGCTACAATGAGCAGTTCTTC
CDR3aa: CASSLGGGYNEQFF

v_gene: TRBV7-2
j_gene: TRBJ2-2
abundance: NA
d_gene: NA
CDR3nt: TGTGCCAGCAGCCCGCAGGGGTGGCGCAGCACCGGGGAGCTGTTTTTT
CDR3aa: CASSPQGWRSTGELFF

v_gene: TRBV2
j_gene: TRBJ2-2
abundance: NA
d_gene: NA
CDR3nt: TGTGCCAGCACGCGGGAAAACACCGGGGAGCTGTTTTTT
CDR3aa: CASTRENTGELFF

v_gene: TRBV4-1
j_gene: TRBJ2-2
abundance: NA
d_gene: TRBD2
CDR3nt: TGCGCCAGCAGCCAAACGGGAGGGCGCGGGGAGCTGTTTTTT
CDR3aa: CASSQTGGRGELFF

v_gene: TRBV4-2
j_gene: TRBJ2-1
abundance: NA
d_gene: TRBD2
CDR3nt: TGTGCCAGCAGCCAGGGACAGACTAGCGGGAGTTTGGATGAGCAGTTCTTC
CDR3aa: CASSQGQTSGSLDEQFF

v_gene: TRBV9
j_gene: TRBJ2-2
abundance: NA
d_gene: TRBD2
CDR3nt: TGTGCCAGCAGCGGAGCGGGAGGAAAGTCCGGGGAGCTGTTTTTT
CDR3aa: CASSGAGGKSGELFF

v_gene: TRBV5-1
j_gene: TRBJ2-5
abundance: NA
d_gene: NA
CDR3nt: TGCGCCAGCAGCTCTGGAGCCCAAGAGACCCAGTACTTC
CDR3aa: CASSSGAQETQYF

v_gene: TRBV7-8
j_gene: TRBJ2-7
abundance: NA
d_gene: TRBD2
CDR3nt: TGTGCCAGCAGCTTTGGTCTAGCGGGGGACTACGAGCAGTACTTC
CDR3aa: CASSFGLAGDYEQYF

v_gene: TRBV28
j_gene: TRBJ2-7
abundance: NA
d_gene: TRBD2
CDR3nt: TGTGCCAGCCGGCCCGGACACGCTAGCGGGAGAGGGTACGAGCAGTACTTC
CDR3aa: CASRPGHASGRGYEQYF

v_gene: TRBV3-1/TRBV3-2
j_gene: TRBJ2-1
abundance: NA
d_gene: TRBD2
CDR3nt: TGTGCCAGCAGCCGCGAGACGGGAGGGTTCAATGAGCAGTTCTTC
CDR3aa: CASSRETGGFNEQFF

v_gene: TRBV6-6
j_gene: TRBJ2-7
abundance: NA
d_gene: NA
CDR3nt: TGTGCCAGCAGTTACGCCGAGTCTTCGGGGGAGCAGTACTTC
CDR3aa: CASSYAESSGEQYF

v_gene: TRBV19
j_gene: TRBJ1-5
abundance: NA
d_gene: NA
CDR3nt: TGTGCCAGTAGTCGCGTCGGTAATCAGCCCCAGCATTTT
CDR3aa: CASSRVGNQPQHF

v_gene: TRBV7-2
j_gene: TRBJ1-2
abundance: NA
d_gene: TRBD1
CDR3nt: TGTGCCAGCAGCCCGACAGGGGGTGTCGGCTACACCTTC
CDR3aa: CASSPTGGVGYTF

v_gene: TRBV18
j_gene: TRBJ2-5
abundance: NA
d_gene: NA
CDR3nt: TGTGCCAGCTCACAGCCAGGGGGGATGGAGACCCAGTACTTC
CDR3aa: CASSQPGGMETQYF

v_gene: TRBV4-2
j_gene: TRBJ2-1
abundance: NA
d_gene: NA
CDR3nt: TGTGCCAGCAGCCTATTACTAGCTGGAGTCGATGAGCAGTTCTTC
CDR3aa: CASSLLLAGVDEQFF